These 22 T cell receptor beta chains were all obtained from the same sample, sequenced in a study of blood T cells in healthy people across ages. A second PCR, run for about 7 to 11 cycles, used a sample-barcoded 5' primer plus a J-beta primer mix. MiXCR, applied by TCRdb to the 5' RACE reads, yields one record per CDR3 protein. The table has 1.5 million or so distinct CDR3 sequences, approximately 38% seen once. Specimen: blood. The receptor source for this set is a woman under 30 in good health.

The rearrangement uses TRBV5-1 and TRBJ2-7, with D perhaps TRBD1 or TRBD2 (5 bases each). V shed 6 bases and J shed 2 bases, with 15 bases lying between them. The germline V gene has CDR1 SGHRS and CDR2 YFSETQ. The CDR3 spans 14 residues. This CDR3 reads CASTSGQGPYEQYF. CDR3 nucleotide sequence: TGCGCCAGCACCTCGGGGCAGGGCCCCTACGAGCAGTACTTC. The full variable domain, in which reference TRBV5-1 and TRBJ2-7 provide the parts outside the CDR3, is KAGVTQTPRYLIKTRGQQVTLSCSPISGHRSVSWYQQTPGQGLQFLFEYFSETQRNKGNFPGRFSGRQFSNSRSEMNVSTLELGDSALYLCASTSGQGPYEQYFGPGTRLTVT.

In regard to this clonotype: At one end the junction does not follow the germline gene, possibly because of a read error. The CDR3 bases are TGTACCAGCAGCTTGGCGCGGGGCGGTGGGAATTCACCCCTCCACTTT. The encoded protein is CTSSLARGGGNSPLHF. The V gene is TRBV7-8, the J gene TRBJ1-6; perhaps TRBD1 as D (5 bases). The CDR3 loop spans 16 amino acids. Germline V gene data show CDR1 as SGHVS and CDR2 as FQNEAQ.

Only a few counts were recorded for this clonotype. The chain is built from TRBV30 and TRBJ2-1, with D hard to call. Trimming left V 3 bases short and J 0 bases short, with 12 bases between. Germline V gene data show CDR1 as GTSNPN and CDR2 as SVGIG (reference sequence). This CDR3 is 15 amino acids long. The CDR3 DNA is TGTGCCTGGAGCGATGGCCTCCCCTCCTACAATGAGCAGTTCTTC. It translates to CAWSDGLPSYNEQFF. Variable domain in full (rest from reference TRBV30 and TRBJ2-1): SQTIHQWPATLVQPVGSPLSLECTVEGTSNPNLYWYRQAAGRGLQLLFYSVGIGQISSEVPQNLSASRPQDRQFILSSKKLLLSDSGFYLCAWSDGLPSYNEQFFGPGTRLTVL.

Only a few counts were recorded for this clonotype. The rearrangement joins TRBV5-1 to TRBJ2-3; 7 bases map to TRBD2. This CDR3 is built from 14 residues. The V gene end was trimmed by 7 bases and the J gene end by 7 bases; junction bases not matched to a gene: 12. Germline V gene lookup returns CDR1 SGHRS and CDR2 YFSETQ. In nucleotides, the CDR3 is TGCGCCAGCTCGCCCCTAGCGGTTGGATATACGCAGTATTTT. Translated: CASSPLAVGYTQYF.

This clonotype turned up a few times. The rearrangement links TRBV6-5 to TRBJ1-2; 7 nucleotides agree with TRBD1. CDR1 and CDR2 (germline): MNHEY, SVGAGI. V gave up 2 bases and J gave up 0 bases; unmatched junction bases: 3. This CDR3 has 15 residues. The CDR3 DNA is TGTGCCAGCAGTTACAAACAGGGGTCTAACTATGGCTACACCTTC. Translating it yields CASSYKQGSNYGYTF.

The rearrangement links TRBV7-9 to TRBJ1-2, with 7 bases lining up with TRBD1. CDR1 SEHNR and CDR2 FQNEAQ come from the germline V gene (reference sequence). V was clipped by 5 bases and J by 7 bases; unmatched bases: 4. This CDR3 comprises 12 residues. CDR3 loop: CASSGGGCGYTF. In DNA form, the CDR3 reads TGTGCCAGCAGCGGAGGGGGCTGTGGCTACACCTTC.

This clonotype occurred a few times. The chain is built from TRBV7-2 and TRBJ2-3, with 9 bases aligning to TRBD2. The CDR3 is 15 amino acids. V lost 3 bases and J lost 3; bases outside the gene matches: 4. CDR1 and CDR2 from the germline V gene are SGHTA and FQGNSA. CDR3 residues: CASSFLAGVTDTQYF. CDR3 DNA sequence: TGTGCCAGCAGCTTCTTAGCGGGAGTAACAGATACGCAGTATTTT.

The J gene is TRBJ2-3, the V gene TRBV12-3 or TRBV12-4; 9 bases match TRBD2. The V gene end was trimmed by 7 bases and the J gene end by 4 bases; junction bases not matched to a gene: 9. The CDR3 totals 15 residues. CDR3 in DNA: TGTGCCAGCACCGCCAGACTAGCGGCAGCAGATACGCAGTATTTT. Its translation: CASTARLAAADTQYF.

This chain links TRBV27 with TRBJ2-4; possible D gene TRBD1, 6 bases. The last part of the DNA fits TRBJ2-7 better; the J call may be wrong. Germline values: CDR1 MNHEY, CDR2 SMNVEV (reference sequence). This CDR3 is 15 amino acids long. CDR3 region: CASSSPVLGAHEQYF. The CDR3 DNA follows: TGTGCCAGCAGTTCCCCGGTATTGGGGGCCCACGAGCAGTACTTC.

The chain uses TRBV29-1 and TRBJ2-7, with 10 nucleotides matching TRBD1. This CDR3 is built from 13 residues. The J segment lost 4 bases and the V segment lost 4 bases, leaving 4 bases of the junction unmatched. The germline V gene encodes CDR1 SQVTM and CDR2 ANQGSEA. The CDR3 DNA sequence: TGCAGCGTTGTAGTGGACAGGGGGTACGAGCAGTACTTC. Translation: CSVVVDRGYEQYF.

This rearrangement joins TRBV20-1 to TRBJ2-7, with D uncertain. Germline V CDR1 and CDR2: DFQATT, SNEGSKA (reference sequence). Trimming pared 0 bases from V and 4 bases from J, leaving 16 bases between. The CDR3 runs to 15 residues. The CDR3 DNA sequence: TGCAGTGCTAGAGACTACTCGCCTGGGGAATACGAGCAGTACTTC. This codes for CSARDYSPGEYEQYF.

About this clonotype: Germline is not matched at one junction end, which may reflect a read error. This rearrangement joins TRBV19 to TRBJ2-5; the D gene is possibly TRBD1 (6 bases). The CDR3 consists of 15 residues. Germline V lookup: CDR1 LNHDA, CDR2 SQIVND (reference sequence). DNA for the CDR3: TGTGCCAGTAGTTCCTTTCGGACAGCACAAGAGGCCCAGTACTTC. It encodes CASSSFRTAQEAQYF.

The V gene is TRBV7-9, the J gene TRBJ2-5; 7 positions agree with TRBD1. Germline lookup yields CDR1 SEHNR and CDR2 FQNEAQ (reference sequence). V trimming: 4 bases; J trimming: 2 bases; junction bases outside the gene matches: 10. The CDR3 consists of 16 residues. CDR3 nucleotide sequence: TGTGCCAGCAGCTCCCCCCGGGACAGAGAACAAGAGACCCAGTACTTC. Protein: CASSSPRDREQETQYF.

Only a few counts were recorded for this clonotype. V usage is TRBV29-1 and J usage is TRBJ2-1, with 8 bases identical to TRBD2. This CDR3 is built from 18 residues. Trimming at V came to 3 bases and at J to 5 bases, leaving 18 bases not matched to a gene. Germline CDR1 reads SQVTM; CDR2 reads ANQGSEA. CDR3 bases: TGCAGCGTTGAGTTGGTAGCGGGGCCCGTCAAACTCAACAATGAGCAGTTCTTC. Protein: CSVELVAGPVKLNNEQFF.

The genes are TRBV20-1 and TRBJ2-7; 10 nucleotides match TRBD2. The CDR3 has 14 residues. CDR1 DFQATT and CDR2 SNEGSKA come from the germline V gene (reference sequence). With 5 bases clipped from V and 0 bases from J, the junction kept 4 bases outside the gene matches. The chain's CDR3 is CSALSGGSSYEQYF. The DNA for the CDR3 is TGCAGTGCTCTTAGCGGGGGGAGCTCCTACGAGCAGTACTTC.

This clonotype was seen only a few times. This chain uses TRBV2 with TRBJ2-1; D perhaps matches TRBD2 (5 bases). Germline V gives CDR1 SNHLY, CDR2 FYNNEI. The CDR3 sequence is 17 residues long. V was shortened by 3 bases and J by 9 bases, with 24 bases between the two germline ends. CDR3 sequence: CASSERLRDPIVCEQFF. The CDR3 nucleotides are TGTGCCAGCAGTGAGAGATTACGGGATCCAATCGTATGTGAGCAGTTCTTC. Looking up the rest from reference TRBV2 and TRBJ2-1 gives the full variable domain: EPEVTQTPSHQVTQMGQEVILRCVPISNHLYFYWYRQILGQKVEFLVSFYNNEISEKSEIFDDQFSVERPDGSNFTLKIRSTKLEDSAMYFCASSERLRDPIVCEQFFGPGTRLTVL.

This clonotype was seen a few times. The gene calls are TRBV10-3 and TRBJ2-3; 9 nucleotides align to TRBD2. The V and J ends lost 0 bases and 2 bases, in that order; junction bases with no gene match: 6. The CDR3 contains 17 residues. Germline values: CDR1 ENHRY, CDR2 SYGVKD. The CDR3, as DNA: TGTGCCATCAGTGAGTCGACGACTAGCGGCCACACAGATACGCAGTATTTT. Protein sequence: CAISESTTSGHTDTQYF.

This clonotype has just a few counts. The rearrangement links TRBV5-5 to TRBJ2-1; D is perhaps TRBD2 (6 bases). Per germline, CDR1 SGHKS and CDR2 YYEKEE (reference sequence). The CDR3 is 16 amino acids. The V gene lost 0 bases and the J gene lost 0 bases, with 10 bases spanning the gap. The CDR3: CASSLAQDYSYNEQFF. The DNA for the CDR3 is TGTGCCAGCAGCTTGGCCCAGGACTACTCCTACAATGAGCAGTTCTTC.

The V call is TRBV2, the J call TRBJ2-5, with 9 bases identical to TRBD1. The V and J ends lost 6 bases and 0 bases, in that order; junction bases with no gene match: 14. Germline V CDR1 and CDR2: SNHLY, FYNNEI. The CDR3 runs to 18 residues. The CDR3 here is CASRASGTGKGYQETQYF. The CDR3 bases are TGTGCCAGCAGGGCCTCCGGGACAGGGAAGGGTTACCAAGAGACCCAGTACTTC.

The chain employs TRBV18 and TRBJ2-1, with D hard to call. Per germline, CDR1 KGHSH and CDR2 LQKENI. The CDR3 consists of 14 residues. The germline V and J ends were trimmed by 4 bases and 5 bases, with 12 bases remaining between them. DNA of the CDR3: TGTGCCAGCTCACGTCTGGCATCCAACAATGAGCAGTTCTTC. Encoded protein: CASSRLASNNEQFF. Supplemented by reference TRBV18 and TRBJ2-1, the full variable domain reads NAGVMQNPRHLVRRRGQEARLRCSPMKGHSHVYWYRQLPEEGLKFMVYLQKENIIDESGMPKERFSAEFPKEGPSILRIQQVVRGDSAAYFCASSRLASNNEQFFGPGTRLTVL.

V gene TRBV4-1 combines with J gene TRBJ2-1; TRBD2 is a possible D gene (6 bases). V was shortened by 3 bases and J by 8 bases, with 14 bases between the two germline ends. This CDR3 is built from 14 residues. Germline CDR1 MGHRA, CDR2 YSYEKL. CDR3 coding DNA: TGCGCCAGCAGCCAGGAGAGTAGCGGATATGAGCAGTTCTTC. This sequence encodes CASSQESSGYEQFF.

This clonotype has ten or more counts. The V gene is TRBV3-1, the J gene TRBJ1-5, with 7 bases that match TRBD1. V was pared by 4 bases and J by 4 bases, with 4 bases of the junction left unmatched. Germline CDR1 LGHDT, CDR2 YNNKEL (reference sequence). This CDR3 region has 14 residues. The CDR3 protein is CASSLGQANQPQHF. Written as DNA, the CDR3 is TGTGCCAGCAGCCTAGGACAGGCAAATCAGCCCCAGCATTTT.